The 18 T cell receptor beta chains listed next were all sequenced from one sample in a study of T cell changes during pregnancy in multiple sclerosis. Some clones are missing from TCRdb's copy, which holds only in-frame ones; the method was immunoSEQ multiplex PCR. Here the sample spans 90,000 or so clones, about 93% being singletons. The material sequenced was peripheral blood, taken after pregnancy. All receptors come from a female donor in good health, enrolled as a control in a pregnancy study.

The V and J genes are TRBV5-5 and TRBJ2-7; 11 nucleotides agree with TRBD1. This CDR3 is built from 15 residues. Germline values: CDR1 SGHKS, CDR2 YYEKEE (reference sequence). V was clipped by 4 bases and J by 7 bases; unmatched bases: 10. The CDR3 region is CASSVVRTGGDEQYF. Here the CDR3 DNA reads TGTGCCAGCAGCGTAGTTCGGACAGGGGGCGATGAGCAGTACTTC.

The chain couples TRBV5-1 to TRBJ1-1; 7 nucleotides line up with TRBD1. With 4 bases clipped from V and 5 bases from J, the junction kept 2 bases outside the gene matches. CDR1 SGHRS and CDR2 YFSETQ come from the germline V gene. The CDR3 has 12 amino acids. CDR3 sequence: CASSPTGTEAFF. In DNA, the CDR3 is TGCGCCAGCAGCCCGACAGGGACTGAAGCTTTCTTT.

The rearrangement joins TRBV27 to TRBJ2-1; 10 bases agree with TRBD1. The CDR3 is 14 residues long. The V segment lost 3 bases and the J segment 8 bases; nucleotides outside the gene matches: 4. Looked up from germline, CDR1 is MNHEY and CDR2 is SMNVEV (reference sequence). The DNA of the CDR3 is TGTGCCAGCAGTTTGGGGACAGGGGACCATGAGCAGTTCTTC. This translates into CASSLGTGDHEQFF.

The V and J genes are TRBV6-1 and TRBJ2-7; 11 nucleotides agree with TRBD1. The V gene end was trimmed by 5 bases and the J gene end by 4 bases; junction bases not matched to a gene: 1. Germline lookup yields CDR1 MNHNS and CDR2 SASEGT. This CDR3 contains 13 residues. CDR3 bases: TGTGCCAGCAGTAGGGACAGGGGGTACGAGCAGTACTTC. Residues: CASSRDRGYEQYF.

Points on this clone: One end of the junction does not line up with germline, which may come from a read error. V and J are TRBV10-3 and TRBJ2-5, with D hard to call. Per the germline V gene, CDR1 is ENHRY and CDR2 is SYGVKD. The CDR3 length is 13 residues. This CDR3 reads CATSGSGQETQYF. CDR3 DNA sequence: TGTGCCACCAGTGGTTCCGGGCAAGAGACCCAGTACTTC.

The chain couples TRBV28 to TRBJ1-2; D is uncertain. There are 15 residues in the CDR3. V lost 2 bases and J lost 4, with 14 bases in between. CDR1 is MDHEN and CDR2 is SYDVKM in the germline V gene. The CDR3 reads CASSLKFGLPYGYTF. In nucleotides, the CDR3 is TGTGCCAGCAGTTTAAAGTTCGGTCTCCCCTATGGCTACACCTTC.

This clone was observed a single time. The chain uses TRBV4-2 and TRBJ2-1; 10 nucleotides line up with TRBD2. Germline trimming cut 1 base from V and 4 bases from J; bases unmatched to any gene: 10. The germline gives CDR1 LGHNA, CDR2 YNFKEQ. The length of the CDR3 is 18 residues. In DNA form, the CDR3 reads TGTGCCAGCAGCCAAGGGCTAGCGGGAGTAACAGTATACAATGAGCAGTTCTTC. It yields the protein CASSQGLAGVTVYNEQFF.

V gene TRBV28 combines with J gene TRBJ1-1, with TRBD1 identical over 7 bases. The germline V gene encodes CDR1 MDHEN and CDR2 SYDVKM. The CDR3 has 16 residues. Germline trimming cut 6 bases from V and 6 bases from J; bases unmatched to any gene: 16. This CDR3 is CASRPLRGGGLPEAFF. The CDR3, as DNA: TGTGCCAGCAGGCCACTTAGAGGGGGCGGTCTTCCTGAAGCTTTCTTT.

The chain employs TRBV7-9 and TRBJ2-7; 11 nucleotides align to TRBD1. This CDR3 comprises 15 residues. V lost 5 bases and J lost 7; bases outside the gene matches: 10. CDR1 and CDR2 from the germline V gene are SEHNR and FQNEAQ (reference sequence). CDR3 bases: TGTGCCAGCAGCCCTTTGGACAGGGGGCTTGGGGAGCAGTACTTC. This codes for CASSPLDRGLGEQYF.

This rearrangement joins TRBV28 to TRBJ2-7, with TRBD1 identical over 8 bases. The CDR3 length is 14 residues. Germline V gene sequence: CDR1 MDHEN, CDR2 SYDVKM. The V segment lost 6 bases and the J segment 0 bases; nucleotides outside the gene matches: 4. In nucleotides, the CDR3 is TGTGCCAGCAGGAGGACAGGGCTCTCCTACGAGCAGTACTTC. Its translation is CASRRTGLSYEQYF.

The chain uses TRBV6-5 and TRBJ2-7; TRBD1 aligns across 7 bases. After removal of 0 bases from V and 3 bases from J, the junction contained 2 bases not matched to a gene. Germline lookup yields CDR1 MNHEY and CDR2 SVGAGI. This CDR3 is built from 14 residues. As DNA, the CDR3 is TGTGCCAGCAGTTACTCGACAGGGATCTACGAGCAGTACTTC. Translating gives CASSYSTGIYEQYF.

The chain uses TRBV27 and TRBJ1-4; D ambiguous. Trimming left V 2 bases short and J 8 bases short, with 12 bases between. The CDR3 has 14 amino acids. CDR1 MNHEY and CDR2 SMNVEV come from the germline V gene (reference sequence). In nucleotides, the CDR3 is TGTGCCAGCAGTTTAGCAGGCTTGTCGGAAAAACTGTTTTTT. As protein: CASSLAGLSEKLFF.

This clone was recorded once. The chain recombines TRBV9 with TRBJ2-1; 7 nucleotides agree with TRBD2. This CDR3 spans 14 amino acids. J gave up 8 bases and V 2 bases, and 7 bases lay outside the gene matches. Germline V gene sequence: CDR1 SGDLS, CDR2 YYNGEE. The DNA for the CDR3 is TGTGCCAGCAGCGTCAGTGGGGGGGAACATGAGCAGTTCTTC. It yields the protein CASSVSGGEHEQFF.

The chain recombines TRBV28 with TRBJ2-7; D is unresolved. The V gene lost 5 bases and the J gene lost 0 bases, with 14 bases spanning the gap. CDR1 and CDR2 (germline): MDHEN, SYDVKM. This CDR3 comprises 15 residues. The CDR3 loop reads CASSQDGLSSYEQYF. The CDR3 DNA reads TGTGCCAGCAGTCAAGATGGGCTTAGCTCCTACGAGCAGTACTTC.

In DNA form, the CDR3 reads TGTGCCAGCTCACCCCAGGCAGGGTTGAACACTGAAGCTTTCTTT. Translation: CASSPQAGLNTEAFF. The chain employs TRBV18 and TRBJ1-1; a weak D match, TRBD1 (5 bases). With 3 bases removed from V and 0 bases from J, the gap between germline ends came to 11 bases. The CDR3 is made up of 15 amino acids. The germline gives CDR1 KGHSH, CDR2 LQKENI.

CDR3 nucleotide sequence: TGTGCCAGCAGCGTCCCGGGACAGGGTATTCAATACGAGCAGTACTTC. This sequence encodes CASSVPGQGIQYEQYF. The V and J genes are TRBV7-8 and TRBJ2-7, with 9 nucleotides matching TRBD1. V lost 5 bases to trimming and J lost 4 bases; unmatched junction nucleotides: 12. The CDR3 loop spans 16 amino acids. Germline V CDR1 and CDR2: SGHVS, FQNEAQ.

V and J are TRBV25-1 and TRBJ2-2, with unresolved D. CDR1 is MGHDK, CDR2 SYGVNS, per germline. The CDR3 contains 12 residues. Trimming cost V 2 bases and J 7 bases, with 5 bases left between them. CDR3 in amino acids: CASSEGRGELFF. The CDR3 nucleotides read TGTGCCAGCAGTGAAGGGCGCGGGGAGCTGTTTTTT. Looking up the rest from reference TRBV25-1 and TRBJ2-2 gives the full variable domain: EADIYQTPRYLVIGTGKKITLECSQTMGHDKMYWYQQDPGMELHLIHYSYGVNSTEKGDLSSESTVSRIRTEHFPLTLESARPSHTSQYLCASSEGRGELFFGEGSRLTVL.

The gene calls are TRBV4-1 and TRBJ2-5; the D gene is possibly TRBD1 (6 bases). Trimming shortened V by 4 bases and J by 5 bases, and 17 bases separated the two germline ends. This CDR3 is 15 amino acids long. Germline CDR1 and CDR2: MGHRA and YSYEKL. CDR3 loop: CASSPPGQKLETQYF. The CDR3 region has the DNA TGCGCCAGCAGCCCGCCGGGACAAAAATTGGAGACCCAGTACTTC.